The sequence of this TCR beta chain was determined in a study of blood T cells in healthy people across ages. Whole-study findings and limits: Expanded clonotype shifts may have been confounded, as the donors had an unknown CMV status.

As regards this clonotype: Its antigen is not known.

Trimming stripped 7 bases from V and 2 bases from J, with 15 bases between. This CDR3 spans 15 amino acids. The germline V gene encodes CDR1 SNHLY and CDR2 FYNNEI. A second PCR, run for about 6 to 12 cycles, used a sample-barcoded 5' primer plus a J-beta primer mix. One entry per CDR3 protein results from TCRdb running MiXCR on the 5' RACE reads. This table has around 800,000 distinct CDR3 sequences, around two thirds appearing once. The chain is built from TRBV2 and TRBJ2-1, with D perhaps matching TRBD1 (5 bases). Material: blood. The receptor was derived from a man aged 25-45 years in good health. The CDR3 bases are TGTGCCAGCATTCCCCAGGGAAGGGCCTACAATGAGCAGTTCTTC. Protein sequence: CASIPQGRAYNEQFF.